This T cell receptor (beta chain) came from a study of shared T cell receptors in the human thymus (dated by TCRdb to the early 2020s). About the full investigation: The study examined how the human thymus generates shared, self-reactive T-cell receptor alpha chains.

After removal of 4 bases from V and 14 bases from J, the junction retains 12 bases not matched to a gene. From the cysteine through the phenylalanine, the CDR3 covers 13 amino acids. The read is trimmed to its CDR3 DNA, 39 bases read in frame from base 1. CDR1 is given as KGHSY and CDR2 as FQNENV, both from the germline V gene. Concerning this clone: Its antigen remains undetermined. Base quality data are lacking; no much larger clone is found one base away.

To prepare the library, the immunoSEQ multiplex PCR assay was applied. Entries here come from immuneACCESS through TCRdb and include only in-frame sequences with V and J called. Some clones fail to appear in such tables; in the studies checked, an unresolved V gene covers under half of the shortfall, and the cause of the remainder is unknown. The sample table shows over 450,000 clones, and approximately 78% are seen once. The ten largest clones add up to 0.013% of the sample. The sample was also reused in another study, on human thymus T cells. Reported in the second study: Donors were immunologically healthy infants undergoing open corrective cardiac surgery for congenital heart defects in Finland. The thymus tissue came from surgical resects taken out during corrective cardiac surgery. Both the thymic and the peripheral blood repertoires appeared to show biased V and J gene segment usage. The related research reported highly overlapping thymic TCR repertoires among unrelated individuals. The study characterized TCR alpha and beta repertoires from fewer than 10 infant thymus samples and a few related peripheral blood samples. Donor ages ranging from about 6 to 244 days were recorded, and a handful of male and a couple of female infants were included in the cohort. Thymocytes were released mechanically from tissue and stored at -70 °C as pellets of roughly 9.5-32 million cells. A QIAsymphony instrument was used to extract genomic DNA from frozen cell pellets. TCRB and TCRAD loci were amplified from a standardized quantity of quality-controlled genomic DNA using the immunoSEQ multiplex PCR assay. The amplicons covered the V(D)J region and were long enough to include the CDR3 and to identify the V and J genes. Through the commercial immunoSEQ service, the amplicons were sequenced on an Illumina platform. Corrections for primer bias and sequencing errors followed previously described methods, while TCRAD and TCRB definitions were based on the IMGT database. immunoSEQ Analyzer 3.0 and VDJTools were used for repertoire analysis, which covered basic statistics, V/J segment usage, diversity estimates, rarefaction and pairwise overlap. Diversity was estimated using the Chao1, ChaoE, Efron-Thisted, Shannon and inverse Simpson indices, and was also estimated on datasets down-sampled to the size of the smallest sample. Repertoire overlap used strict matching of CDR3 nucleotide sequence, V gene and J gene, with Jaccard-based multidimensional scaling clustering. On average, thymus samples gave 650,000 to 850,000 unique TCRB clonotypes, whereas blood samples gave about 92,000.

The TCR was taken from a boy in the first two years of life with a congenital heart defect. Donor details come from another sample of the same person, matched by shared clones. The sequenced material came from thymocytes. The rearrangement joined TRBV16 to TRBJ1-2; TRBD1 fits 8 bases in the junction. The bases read TGTGCCAGCAGCCCCGAAAATCACAGGGGGAAAACCTTC. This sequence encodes CASSPENHRGKTF.